This passage covers 23 T cell receptor beta chains from one sample sequenced in a study of technical replicates of blood from a handful of donors. Data came from immunoSEQ multiplex PCR; TCRdb stores just in-frame clones and leaves some out. The sample holds approximately 70,000 clones, around 92% seen once. Material: T cells isolated from PBMCs. The source is a human donor in good health. Some clones in this sample may be carry-over from other donors' samples.

The gene calls are TRBV4-2 and TRBJ1-2; 8 bases agree with TRBD1. Unmatched junction bases numbered 10, after V lost 0 bases and J lost 4 bases. This CDR3 spans 17 amino acids. Germline V gene sequence: CDR1 LGHNA, CDR2 YNFKEQ. The CDR3 nucleotides are TGTGCCAGCAGCCAAGAGAACCAGGGGGCTGGTATCTATGGCTACACCTTC. Protein product: CASSQENQGAGIYGYTF.

The chain is built from TRBV27 and TRBJ2-5; 10 bases are shared with TRBD1. With 6 bases clipped from V and 4 bases from J, the junction kept 11 bases outside the gene matches. Germline V lookup: CDR1 MNHEY, CDR2 SMNVEV (reference sequence). The CDR3 runs to 16 residues. The CDR3 DNA reads as TGTGCCAGCAGCGTATCCGGGACAGGGGTACGAGAGACCCAGTACTTC. It is translated as CASSVSGTGVRETQYF.

V gene TRBV14 combines with J gene TRBJ2-7; D possibly corresponds to TRBD2 (6 bases). Germline V gives CDR1 SGHDN, CDR2 FVKESK. The CDR3 has 14 residues. V lost 1 base and J lost 5, with 12 bases in between. DNA of the CDR3: TGTGCCAGCAGCCAAGTGCGGGGACGGGACGAGCAGTACTTC. It specifies CASSQVRGRDEQYF.

This clone occurred once. V gene TRBV5-1 combines with J gene TRBJ2-3; 13 bases align to TRBD2. The CDR3 totals 14 residues. Per germline, CDR1 SGHRS and CDR2 YFSETQ. Trimming removed 7 bases from V and 11 bases from J; junction bases left unmatched: 10. CDR3 in DNA: TGCGCCAGCCCTATCCGGACTAGCGGGGGTATGCAGTATTTT. Protein: CASPIRTSGGMQYF.

The chain joins TRBV30 to TRBJ2-1; D is ambiguous. The CDR3 totals 14 residues. The germline CDR1 and CDR2 sequences are GTSNPN and SVGIG (reference sequence). Trimming pared 6 bases from V and 6 bases from J, leaving 18 bases between. CDR3: CACKLGNQGNEQFF. The CDR3 DNA sequence: TGTGCCTGTAAGCTGGGCAACCAAGGCAATGAGCAGTTCTTC.

This clone has just one count. V usage is TRBV6-4 and J usage is TRBJ1-6; 9 bases are a match to TRBD1. J was trimmed by 10 bases and V by 4 bases; bases with no gene match: 8. Germline CDR1 is MRHNA and CDR2 is SNTAGT. This CDR3 spans 15 amino acids. As DNA, the CDR3 is TGTGCCAGCAGTGTTATGACAGGGGGGCAATCACCCCTCCACTTT. This codes for CASSVMTGGQSPLHF.

The chain employs TRBV5-1 and TRBJ2-2, with no clear D. Trimming left V 2 bases short and J 1 base short, with 3 bases between. Germline V gene lookup returns CDR1 SGHRS and CDR2 YFSETQ. The length of the CDR3 is 13 residues. CDR3 nucleotides: TGCGCCAGCAGCTTCGGGAACACCGGGGAGCTGTTTTTT. Amino acids: CASSFGNTGELFF.

The rearrangement links TRBV7-9 to TRBJ2-7; TRBD2 might be the D (6 bases). V was shortened by 5 bases and J by 0 bases, with 11 bases between the two germline ends. The germline gives CDR1 SEHNR, CDR2 FQNEAQ (reference sequence). This CDR3 contains 14 residues. The CDR3 DNA follows: TGTGCCAGCAGCCTCTCTAGCGCCTCCTACGAGCAGTACTTC. It translates to CASSLSSASYEQYF.

The J gene is TRBJ1-2, the V gene TRBV29-1, with D possibly TRBD1 on 5 matching bases. With 0 bases removed from V and 2 bases from J, the gap between germline ends came to 7 bases. The length of the CDR3 is 13 residues. Germline V lookup: CDR1 SQVTM, CDR2 ANQGSEA. CDR3 sequence reads: CSVEERGNYGYTF. As DNA, the CDR3 is TGCAGCGTTGAAGAGCGGGGGAACTATGGCTACACCTTC. Drawing the rest from reference TRBV29-1 and TRBJ1-2, the complete variable domain is SAVISQKPSRDICQRGTSLTIQCQVDSQVTMMFWYRQQPGQSLTLIATANQGSEATYESGFVIDKFPISRPNLTFSTLTVSNMSPEDSSIYLCSVEERGNYGYTFGSGTRLTVV.

The chain combines TRBV6-5 with TRBJ1-3; D call uncertain. The germline V gene has CDR1 MNHEY and CDR2 SVGAGI. Trimming pared 0 bases from V and 3 bases from J, leaving 9 bases between. The CDR3 contains 15 residues. The CDR3 spells CASSYSRDYGNTIYF. CDR3 in DNA: TGTGCCAGCAGTTACTCGAGGGATTATGGAAACACCATATATTTT.

The V and J genes are TRBV5-5 and TRBJ2-5; 16 bases align to TRBD2. Losses at the gene ends were 4 bases for V and 5 bases for J; bases not matched to a gene: 14. The CDR3 runs to 19 residues. Germline V CDR1 and CDR2: SGHKS, YYEKEE (reference sequence). The CDR3 DNA reads as TGTGCCAGCAGCCCTCAGGGGACTAGCGGGAGGGCCAGTAATGAGACCCAGTACTTC. Translating gives CASSPQGTSGRASNETQYF.

The chain combines TRBV7-9 with TRBJ2-4, with D maybe TRBD1 (7 bases). This CDR3 has 16 amino acids. Germline-derived CDR1 and CDR2 are SEHNR and FQNEAQ (reference sequence). Between the trimmed V and J ends, which lost 5 bases and 0 bases, there was a span of 14 bases. CDR3 nucleotide sequence: TGTGCCAGCAGCACGGCCAGGGGGGAAGCCAAAAACATTCAGTACTTC. Translation gives CASSTARGEAKNIQYF.

This rearrangement joins TRBV30 to TRBJ1-1; no clear D gene. Germline V CDR1 and CDR2: GTSNPN, SVGIG (reference sequence). V lost 2 bases and J 11 bases, leaving 21 bases between the germline ends. This CDR3 is built from 14 residues. The CDR3 sequence is CAWSLMEGMFPAFF. The CDR3 region has the DNA TGTGCCTGGAGTCTCATGGAGGGTATGTTTCCGGCTTTCTTT.

V is TRBV7-9 and J is TRBJ1-3; a possible D gene is TRBD1 (5 bases). CDR1 is SEHNR and CDR2 is FQNEAQ in the germline V gene (reference sequence). This CDR3 spans 17 amino acids. Trimming removed 5 bases at V and 2 bases at J, with 19 bases between. The CDR3 is CASSQKQSAGPGNTIYF. CDR3 nucleotides: TGTGCCAGCAGCCAGAAACAATCGGCGGGGCCTGGAAACACCATATATTTT.

The chain couples TRBV27 to TRBJ2-3; no clear D. The CDR3 totals 15 residues. The V end was cut by 3 bases, the J end by 2 bases, with 12 bases between. Germline CDR1 is MNHEY and CDR2 is SMNVEV (reference sequence). The CDR3 here is CASSLRPLPTDTQYF. For the CDR3, the DNA is TGTGCCAGCAGTTTGCGGCCACTACCCACAGATACGCAGTATTTT.

The chain employs TRBV15 and TRBJ1-4; the D is unclear. This CDR3 is 14 amino acids long. Germline V gene data show CDR1 as LNHNV and CDR2 as YYDKDF (reference sequence). V shed 1 base and J shed 3 bases, with 6 bases lying between them. The CDR3 nucleotides read TGTGCCACCAGCAGAGCCGGAGCTAATGAAAAACTGTTTTTT. Encoded protein: CATSRAGANEKLFF. The whole variable domain, filled in from reference TRBV15 and TRBJ1-4, reads DAMVIQNPRYQVTQFGKPVTLSCSQTLNHNVMYWYQQKSSQAPKLLFHYYDKDFNNEADTPDNFQSRRPNTSFCFLDIRSPGLGDTAMYLCATSRAGANEKLFFGSGTQLSVL.

The chain uses TRBV29-1 and TRBJ2-1, with TRBD1 as a possible D gene (5 bases). CDR1 and CDR2 (germline): SQVTM, ANQGSEA. The CDR3 spans 12 residues. V was trimmed by 1 base and J by 8 bases, leaving 9 bases between them. CDR3 loop: CSVEGGPHEQFF. Here the CDR3 DNA reads TGCAGCGTTGAAGGGGGCCCACATGAGCAGTTCTTC.

The gene calls are TRBV14 and TRBJ2-7, with D possibly TRBD2 on 6 matching bases. The CDR3 has 14 amino acids. V gave up 1 base and J gave up 4 bases, with 11 bases separating them. Germline V gene sequence: CDR1 SGHDN, CDR2 FVKESK. CDR3 DNA: TGTGCCAGCAGCCAAGTCGGGGGACGATACGAGCAGTACTTC. Protein product: CASSQVGGRYEQYF. Complete variable domain (other parts from reference TRBV14 and TRBJ2-7): EAGVTQFPSHSVIEKGQTVTLRCDPISGHDNLYWYRRVMGKEIKFLLHFVKESKQDESGMPNNRFLAERTGGTYSTLKVQPAELEDSGVYFCASSQVGGRYEQYFGPGTRLTVT.

The chain recombines TRBV28 with TRBJ2-5; D is uncertain. Trimming cost V 2 bases and J 5 bases, with 6 bases left between them. The length of the CDR3 is 12 residues. Germline-derived CDR1 and CDR2 are MDHEN and SYDVKM. This CDR3 reads CASSLSQETQYF. In DNA, the CDR3 is TGTGCCAGCAGTTTAAGTCAGGAGACCCAGTACTTC.

The chain carries TRBV5-6 and TRBJ1-4; possible D gene TRBD1, 6 bases. Trimming cost V 4 bases and J 6 bases, with 13 bases left between them. CDR1 is SGHDT and CDR2 is YYEEEE in the germline V gene. The CDR3 has 14 amino acids. The CDR3 bases are TGTGCCAGCAGCGGAGGGGGGGCCCATGAAAAACTGTTTTTT. Translated: CASSGGGAHEKLFF.

The V and J genes are TRBV10-3 and TRBJ1-2; no firm D call. Germline CDR1 reads ENHRY; CDR2 reads SYGVKD. The CDR3 is made up of 12 amino acids. V shed 3 bases and J shed 4 bases, with 6 bases lying between them. The CDR3 sequence is CAISDNTYGYTF. Written as DNA, the CDR3 is TGTGCCATCAGTGATAACACCTATGGCTACACCTTC.

This chain uses TRBV10-1 with TRBJ2-7; 13 nucleotides agree with TRBD2. This CDR3 comprises 20 residues. Germline-derived CDR1 and CDR2 are WNHNN and SYGVQD (reference sequence). V lost 3 bases to trimming and J lost 1 base; unmatched junction nucleotides: 15. The CDR3 here is CASSEITSGGVLNISYEQYF. The CDR3, as DNA: TGCGCCAGCAGTGAAATCACTAGCGGGGGGGTCCTAAACATTTCCTACGAGCAGTACTTC.

The CDR3 DNA is TGTGCCAGTAGTGCCTTGGGACTAGCGGGACCAGATACGCAGTATTTT. This codes for CASSALGLAGPDTQYF. The chain couples TRBV19 to TRBJ2-3, with TRBD2 identical over 13 bases. The V and J ends lost 5 bases and 4 bases, in that order; junction bases with no gene match: 6. The CDR3 totals 16 residues. Germline CDR1 and CDR2: LNHDA and SQIVND (reference sequence).